This entry lists 30 T cell receptor beta chains sequenced from one sample in a study of T cell changes during pregnancy in multiple sclerosis. Assay used: immunoSEQ multiplex PCR; TCRdb lists only in-frame clones, some missing. This sample has tens of thousands of clones, with approximately 92% found just once. The material was CD8+ T cells from peripheral blood mononuclear cells, obtained in the third trimester of pregnancy. The receptor source for this set is a female donor in good health, enrolled as a control in a pregnancy study.

V is TRBV7-9 and J is TRBJ1-2; D is undetermined. V was clipped by 4 bases and J by 4 bases, with 13 bases between them. This CDR3 is 14 amino acids long. Germline CDR1 is SEHNR and CDR2 is FQNEAQ (reference sequence). CDR3 in DNA: TGTGCCAGCAGCTCCAAGTCGGACTTCTATGGCTACACCTTC. Its protein is CASSSKSDFYGYTF.

This chain joins TRBV19 and TRBJ1-2, with D unclear. Deletions cut 0 bases from V and 2 bases from J, with 7 bases between. Per germline, CDR1 LNHDA and CDR2 SQIVND (reference sequence). The CDR3 loop spans 14 amino acids. The CDR3 nucleotides read TGTGCCAGTAGTATAGACGACGGGAACTATGGCTACACCTTC. This gives the protein CASSIDDGNYGYTF.

J is TRBJ1-1 and V is TRBV4-2; 10 bases agree with TRBD1. J was trimmed by 4 bases and V by 2 bases; bases with no gene match: 7. There are 16 residues in the CDR3. CDR1 is LGHNA and CDR2 is YNFKEQ in the germline V gene. The CDR3: CASSQRQGAGITEAFF. Here the CDR3 DNA reads TGTGCCAGCAGCCAACGACAGGGGGCGGGTATCACTGAAGCTTTCTTT.

V gene TRBV30 combines with J gene TRBJ1-1; D possibly corresponds to TRBD1 (6 bases). In germline, CDR1 is GTSNPN, CDR2 SVGIG (reference sequence). Deletions cut 4 bases from V and 4 bases from J, with 16 bases between. The CDR3 contains 14 residues. The CDR3 spells CAWTVGTSGTEAFF. In nucleotides, the CDR3 is TGTGCCTGGACCGTGGGGACATCGGGCACTGAAGCTTTCTTT.

A single count supports this clone. Written as DNA, the CDR3 is TGCGCCAGCAGCCAAGAAGACGGCCAGGGGGCTTACGCTGAAGCTTTCTTT. It yields the protein CASSQEDGQGAYAEAFF. The chain joins TRBV4-3 to TRBJ1-1, with TRBD1 identical over 8 bases. V dropped 0 bases and J dropped 6; count of bases not matched to a gene: 12. The germline V gene encodes CDR1 LGHNA and CDR2 YSLEER. CDR3 length equals 17 residues.

The chain joins TRBV5-1 to TRBJ2-6, with 8 bases matching TRBD1. The V gene's germline CDR1 is SGHRS and CDR2 YFSETQ. The CDR3 has 17 amino acids. Losses at the gene ends were 0 bases for V and 0 bases for J; bases not matched to a gene: 2. The CDR3 DNA reads TGCGCCAGCAGCTTGGAGGACAGGGTCTCTGGGGCCAACGTCCTGACTTTC. Protein: CASSLEDRVSGANVLTF.

The V and J genes are TRBV27 and TRBJ2-7; 11 bases line up with TRBD1. The CDR3 is 14 amino acids. V lost 8 bases, J lost 0 bases, and 3 bases stayed unmatched. Germline loops: CDR1 MNHEY, CDR2 SMNVEV (reference sequence). CDR3 DNA sequence: TGTGCCAGCCTAGGGACAGGGGGCTCCTACGAGCAGTACTTC. As protein: CASLGTGGSYEQYF.

The chain couples TRBV2 to TRBJ2-7, with 7 bases aligning to TRBD1. Losses at the gene ends were 2 bases for V and 3 bases for J; bases not matched to a gene: 7. Germline-derived CDR1 and CDR2 are SNHLY and FYNNEI. The CDR3 runs 15 residues. In nucleotides, the CDR3 is TGTGCCAGCAGTGAACTACCGACAGGGCACTACGAGCAGTACTTC. It encodes CASSELPTGHYEQYF.

The chain is built from TRBV4-2 and TRBJ1-1; 7 positions agree with TRBD1. Trimming removed 0 bases from V and 6 bases from J; junction bases left unmatched: 19. The CDR3 spans 19 residues. Germline CDR1 LGHNA, CDR2 YNFKEQ. CDR3 DNA: TGTGCCAGCAGCCAAGATCTCAGGTCAGGGGGGCAAAGGGGCTCTGAAGCTTTCTTT. This translates into CASSQDLRSGGQRGSEAFF.

This chain uses TRBV4-3 with TRBJ2-1; D is unresolved. CDR3 length: 14 amino acids. Between the trimmed V and J ends, which lost 0 bases and 4 bases, there was a span of 7 bases. Germline lookup yields CDR1 LGHNA and CDR2 YSLEER. The CDR3 here is CASSQDQEYNEQFF. The CDR3 coding sequence is TGCGCCAGCAGCCAAGATCAGGAATACAATGAGCAGTTCTTC.

The chain joins TRBV5-4 to TRBJ2-2; TRBD1 aligns across 8 bases. The CDR3 is 16 amino acids. Germline trimming cut 3 bases from V and 3 bases from J; bases unmatched to any gene: 7. From germline, CDR1 is SGHNT and CDR2 YYREEE (reference sequence). Written as DNA, the CDR3 is TGTGCCAGCAGCTCCTACCAGGGGGCGTACACCGGGGAGCTGTTTTTT. Translated: CASSSYQGAYTGELFF.

The chain employs TRBV7-2 and TRBJ1-4; D is uncertain. V shed 1 base and J shed 0 bases, with 6 bases lying between them. The CDR3 spans 15 residues. Looked up from germline, CDR1 is SGHTA and CDR2 is FQGNSA. The chain's CDR3 is CASSLGSTTNEKLFF. The CDR3 DNA sequence: TGTGCCAGCAGCTTAGGGTCTACAACTAATGAAAAACTGTTTTTT.

This clone was seen more than once but under ten times. This chain uses TRBV19 with TRBJ1-1; D unclear. CDR3 length: 13 amino acids. The germline gives CDR1 LNHDA, CDR2 SQIVND (reference sequence). V lost 5 bases and J 3 bases, leaving 10 bases between the germline ends. This CDR3 is CASSYDGDTEAFF. DNA of the CDR3: TGTGCCAGTAGTTATGACGGGGACACTGAAGCTTTCTTT.

The V and J genes are TRBV9 and TRBJ2-2; perhaps TRBD1 as D (5 bases). CDR1 is SGDLS and CDR2 is YYNGEE in the germline V gene. The V end was cut by 3 bases, the J end by 2 bases, with 11 bases between. There are 15 residues in the CDR3. CDR3 bases: TGTGCCAGCAGCGCCCTACAGGACAACACCGGGGAGCTGTTTTTT. It codes for CASSALQDNTGELFF.

This clone has just a few counts. The V and J genes are TRBV7-9 and TRBJ1-1; no firm D call. This CDR3 region has 12 residues. V was shortened by 1 base and J by 4 bases, with 4 bases between the two germline ends. Germline V gene sequence: CDR1 SEHNR, CDR2 FQNEAQ (reference sequence). CDR3 nucleotides: TGTGCCAGCAGCTTAGGGAGCACTGAAGCTTTCTTT. Protein sequence: CASSLGSTEAFF.

V usage is TRBV9 and J usage is TRBJ2-7; a weak D match, TRBD2 (5 bases). The germline V gene has CDR1 SGDLS and CDR2 YYNGEE. The CDR3 contains 13 residues. Trimming removed 0 bases from V and 3 bases from J, with 7 bases in between. CDR3 loop: CASSVGGNYEQYF. As DNA, the CDR3 is TGTGCCAGCAGCGTAGGAGGGAACTACGAGCAGTACTTC.

This chain connects TRBV5-1 to TRBJ2-5; maybe TRBD1 (5 bases). Germline loops: CDR1 SGHRS, CDR2 YFSETQ. The CDR3 is made up of 14 amino acids. The V gene lost 1 base and the J gene lost 2 bases, with 9 bases spanning the gap. As DNA, the CDR3 is TGCGCCAGCAGCTTGTTGGGGCAGCAAGAGACCCAGTACTTC. Amino acid sequence: CASSLLGQQETQYF. The full variable domain, in which reference TRBV5-1 and TRBJ2-5 provide the parts outside the CDR3, is KAGVTQTPRYLIKTRGQQVTLSCSPISGHRSVSWYQQTPGQGLQFLFEYFSETQRNKGNFPGRFSGRQFSNSRSEMNVSTLELGDSALYLCASSLLGQQETQYFGPGTRLLVL.

V is TRBV7-9 and J is TRBJ2-7; D unclear. CDR3 length: 11 residues. The V and J ends lost 5 bases and 3 bases respectively, with 5 bases between them. Germline CDR1 is SEHNR and CDR2 is FQNEAQ (reference sequence). In DNA, the CDR3 is TGTGCCAGCAGCGCGGACTACGAGCAGTACTTC. It codes for CASSADYEQYF.

CDR3 amino acids: CASSPRGDSNGYTF. CDR3 in DNA: TGTGCCAGCAGCCCGAGGGGGGACAGCAATGGCTACACCTTC. This chain links TRBV6-6 with TRBJ1-2, with 7 positions matching TRBD1. Germline CDR1 MNHNY, CDR2 SVGAGI (reference sequence). CDR3 length: 14 residues. V lost 6 bases, J lost 6 bases, and 10 bases stayed unmatched.

This chain uses TRBV7-9 with TRBJ1-2, with D uncertain. Germline CDR1 SEHNR, CDR2 FQNEAQ (reference sequence). V lost 2 bases to trimming and J lost 4 bases, with 8 bases between them. The CDR3 covers 13 residues. Here the CDR3 reads CASSLQVGYGYTF. CDR3 bases: TGTGCCAGCAGCTTACAGGTTGGCTATGGCTACACCTTC.

J is TRBJ2-3 and V is TRBV27; the D is unclear. CDR3 length: 12 amino acids. Germline V gene data show CDR1 as MNHEY and CDR2 as SMNVEV (reference sequence). V was trimmed by 4 bases and J by 2 bases, leaving 4 bases between them. The CDR3 nucleotides are TGTGCCAGCAGTTCTTTCACAGATACGCAGTATTTT. Amino acid sequence: CASSSFTDTQYF.

The rearrangement joins TRBV10-3 to TRBJ1-1; 9 bases align to TRBD1. The CDR3 is made up of 14 amino acids. J gave up 2 bases and V 6 bases, and 4 bases lay outside the gene matches. The germline V gene has CDR1 ENHRY and CDR2 SYGVKD. The CDR3, as DNA: TGTGCCATCAGCGGGACAGGGTCCAACACTGAAGCTTTCTTT. Translating gives CAISGTGSNTEAFF.

The chain joins TRBV12-5 to TRBJ1-5; tentatively, D is TRBD1 (5 bases). The V gene lost 1 base and the J gene lost 4 bases, with 5 bases spanning the gap. Per germline, CDR1 LGHNT and CDR2 FRNRAP. The CDR3 contains 13 residues. CDR3 protein: CASGLGQNQPQHF. The CDR3 bases are TGTGCTAGTGGTTTGGGACAGAATCAGCCCCAGCATTTT. The full variable domain, with the rest looked up from reference TRBV12-5 and TRBJ1-5, is DARVTQTPRHKVTEMGQEVTMRCQPILGHNTVFWYRQTMMQGLELLAYFRNRAPLDDSGMPKDRFSAEMPDATLATLKIQPSEPRDSAVYFCASGLGQNQPQHFGDGTRLSIL.

Points on this clone: The sample has other DNA sequences that encode this CDR3 too. The V and J genes are TRBV27 and TRBJ2-7; TRBD2 matches 8 bases. The CDR3 loop spans 15 amino acids. The germline V gene has CDR1 MNHEY and CDR2 SMNVEV (reference sequence). After removal of 5 bases from V and 2 bases from J, the junction contained 8 bases not matched to a gene. The CDR3 loop is CASSRQTGGPYEQYF. CDR3 in DNA: TGTGCCAGCAGTCGACAGACGGGGGGGCCCTACGAGCAGTACTTC.

The chain recombines TRBV7-9 with TRBJ2-1, with 16 bases fitting TRBD2. The CDR3 runs to 17 residues. The V segment lost 3 bases and the J segment 6 bases; nucleotides outside the gene matches: 5. Germline lookup yields CDR1 SEHNR and CDR2 FQNEAQ (reference sequence). This CDR3 reads CASSFPGTSGGGNEQFF. CDR3 coding DNA: TGTGCCAGCAGCTTCCCCGGGACTAGCGGGGGGGGCAATGAGCAGTTCTTC.

The chain carries TRBV27 and TRBJ1-1; no clear D gene. The V end was cut by 1 base, the J end by 1 base, with 13 bases between. Germline V gene data show CDR1 as MNHEY and CDR2 as SMNVEV (reference sequence). The CDR3 runs to 16 residues. CDR3 bases: TGTGCCAGCAGTTTATTTGCCGCCCCGGGGAACACTGAAGCTTTCTTT. It codes for CASSLFAAPGNTEAFF.

The V gene is TRBV27, the J gene TRBJ1-2; 8 bases align to TRBD1. Germline-derived CDR1 and CDR2 are MNHEY and SMNVEV (reference sequence). Trimming cost V 7 bases and J 4 bases; bases outside gene matches: 8. The CDR3 is made up of 14 amino acids. CDR3 region: CASKAGGPVYGYTF. Here the CDR3 DNA reads TGTGCCAGCAAGGCAGGGGGCCCGGTCTATGGCTACACCTTC.

V gene TRBV10-3 combines with J gene TRBJ2-3, with 7 bases aligning to TRBD2. V was clipped by 0 bases and J by 2 bases; unmatched bases: 17. Per the germline V gene, CDR1 is ENHRY and CDR2 is SYGVKD. This CDR3 has 20 residues. CDR3 residues: CAISESKLTSVEQNTDTQYF. In nucleotides, the CDR3 is TGTGCCATCAGTGAGTCAAAACTCACTAGCGTCGAGCAGAACACAGATACGCAGTATTTT.

The V call is TRBV7-6, the J call TRBJ2-7, with 7 bases aligning to TRBD1. CDR3 length equals 17 residues. V lost 3 bases to trimming and J lost 3 bases; unmatched junction nucleotides: 14. The germline V gene has CDR1 SGHVS and CDR2 FNYEAQ. The CDR3 reads CASSLGTDPIPIYEQYF. In DNA, the CDR3 is TGTGCCAGCAGCTTGGGGACAGACCCAATACCCATCTACGAGCAGTACTTC.

The count of this clone is one. The chain uses TRBV4-2 and TRBJ2-2; maybe TRBD2 (5 bases). Germline CDR1 reads LGHNA; CDR2 reads YNFKEQ. V shed 6 bases and J shed 13 bases, with 21 bases lying between them. The length of the CDR3 is 14 residues. The CDR3 region has the DNA TGTGCCAGCAGTGGTAGGGAGTTGGAGAATAGGCTGTTTTTT. Amino acid sequence: CASSGRELENRLFF.